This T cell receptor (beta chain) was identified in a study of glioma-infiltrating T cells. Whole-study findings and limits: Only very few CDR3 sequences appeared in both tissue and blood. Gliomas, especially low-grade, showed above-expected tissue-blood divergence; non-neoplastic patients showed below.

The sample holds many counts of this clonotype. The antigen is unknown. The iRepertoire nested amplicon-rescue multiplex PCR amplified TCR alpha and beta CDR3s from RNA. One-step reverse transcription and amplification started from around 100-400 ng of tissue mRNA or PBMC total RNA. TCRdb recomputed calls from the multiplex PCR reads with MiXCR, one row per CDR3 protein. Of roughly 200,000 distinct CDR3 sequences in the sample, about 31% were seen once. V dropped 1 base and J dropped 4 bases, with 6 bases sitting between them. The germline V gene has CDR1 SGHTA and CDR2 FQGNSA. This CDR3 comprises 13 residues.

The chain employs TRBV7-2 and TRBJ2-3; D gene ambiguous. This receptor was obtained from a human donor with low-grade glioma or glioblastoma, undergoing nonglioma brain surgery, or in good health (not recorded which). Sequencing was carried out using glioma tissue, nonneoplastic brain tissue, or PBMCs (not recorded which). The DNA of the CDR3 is TGTGCCAGCAGCTTAGTTATAGCAGATACGCAGTATTTT. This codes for CASSLVIADTQYF.